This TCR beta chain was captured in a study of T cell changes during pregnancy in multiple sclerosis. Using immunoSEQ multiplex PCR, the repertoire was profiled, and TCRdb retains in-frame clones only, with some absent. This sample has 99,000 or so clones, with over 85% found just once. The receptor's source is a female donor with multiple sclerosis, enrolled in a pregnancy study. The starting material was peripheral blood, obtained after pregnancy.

The CDR3 is CASSEAASDYGYTF. As DNA, the CDR3 is TGTGCCAGCAGTGAAGCGGCCAGCGACTATGGCTACACCTTC. The genes are TRBV6-1 and TRBJ1-2, with unresolved D. CDR3 length: 14 amino acids. Germline CDR1 MNHNS, CDR2 SASEGT. Deletions cut 0 bases from V and 3 bases from J, with 8 bases between.